The 24 T cell receptor beta chains below come from one sample, sequenced in a study of blood T cell repertoires in COVID-19. The table came from immunoSEQ multiplex PCR; TCRdb's copy has only in-frame clones and leaves some out. The sample carries approximately 190,000 clones, roughly 87% recorded once. The sequenced material came from peripheral blood. Receptor source: a woman aged 55-69 years with COVID-19, enrolled during active disease.

The chain uses TRBV7-2 and TRBJ2-7; TRBD2 aligns across 9 bases. With V trimmed by 7 bases and J by 6 bases, 13 bases remained unmatched. Germline values: CDR1 SGHTA, CDR2 FQGNSA. The CDR3 is 15 residues long. The CDR3 nucleotides read TGTGCCAGCACCCCAGAGGGGGGACTAGCCGGCGAGCAGTACTTC. Encoded protein: CASTPEGGLAGEQYF.

The rearrangement uses TRBV28 and TRBJ2-3; 11 nucleotides agree with TRBD2. This CDR3 spans 17 amino acids. Germline V lookup: CDR1 MDHEN, CDR2 SYDVKM. V lost 9 bases to trimming and J lost 0 bases; unmatched junction nucleotides: 11. In nucleotides, the CDR3 is TGTGCCAGTAAACTAGCGGGAGTCCTACCTAGCACAGATACGCAGTATTTT. Its protein product is CASKLAGVLPSTDTQYF.

The chain carries TRBV25-1 and TRBJ1-4, with D uncertain. Trimming shortened V by 5 bases and J by 13 bases, and 23 bases separated the two germline ends. CDR3 length: 15 amino acids. CDR1 is MGHDK and CDR2 is SYGVNS in the germline V gene. The CDR3 spells CASSSPGGLTQRLFF. DNA of the CDR3: TGTGCCAGCAGTTCCCCGGGAGGTCTGACTCAAAGACTGTTTTTT.

The chain uses TRBV10-3 and TRBJ2-2; 7 bases align to TRBD2. This CDR3 spans 16 amino acids. The germline V gene encodes CDR1 ENHRY and CDR2 SYGVKD. V lost 6 bases, J lost 2 bases, and 9 bases stayed unmatched. This chain's CDR3 is CAISPGSSGNTGELFF. The CDR3 bases are TGTGCCATCAGCCCAGGGTCTAGCGGAAACACCGGGGAGCTGTTTTTT.

V is TRBV5-6 and J is TRBJ1-1; D not certain. Germline values: CDR1 SGHDT, CDR2 YYEEEE. The CDR3 is made up of 13 amino acids. V dropped 0 bases and J dropped 6 bases, with 9 bases sitting between them. The CDR3 DNA sequence: TGTGCCAGCAGCTTGGAATTGAGGGCTGAAGCTTTCTTT. It specifies CASSLELRAEAFF.

V and J are TRBV7-2 and TRBJ1-1; D is unresolved. The V end lost 4 bases, the J end lost 1 base, and 10 bases lay between the germline ends. Germline V lookup: CDR1 SGHTA, CDR2 FQGNSA. This CDR3 is 14 amino acids long. DNA for the CDR3: TGTGCCAGCAGCTCCAATTACGGGAACACTGAAGCTTTCTTT. Its protein is CASSSNYGNTEAFF.

The gene calls are TRBV3-1 (or the pseudogene TRBV3-2) and TRBJ1-1; D not certain. Per germline, CDR1 LGHDT and CDR2 YNNKEL (reference sequence). V lost 4 bases to trimming and J lost 0 bases, with 9 bases between them. The CDR3 is 14 amino acids. The CDR3 here is CASSPLIMNTEAFF. CDR3 nucleotides: TGTGCCAGCAGCCCACTGATTATGAACACTGAAGCTTTCTTT.

This clone has only a few counts. V usage is TRBV5-1 and J usage is TRBJ1-1; no clear D gene. The CDR3 loop spans 15 amino acids. The germline gives CDR1 SGHRS, CDR2 YFSETQ. Trimming took 5 bases from V and 1 from J, leaving 15 bases between them. CDR3 bases: TGCGCCAGCAGGTCCCGAGAGGTAGGGAACACTGAAGCTTTCTTT. It translates to CASRSREVGNTEAFF. Combining the CDR3 with reference TRBV5-1 and TRBJ1-1 gives the whole variable domain KAGVTQTPRYLIKTRGQQVTLSCSPISGHRSVSWYQQTPGQGLQFLFEYFSETQRNKGNFPGRFSGRQFSNSRSEMNVSTLELGDSALYLCASRSREVGNTEAFFGQGTRLTVV.

J is TRBJ1-1 and V is TRBV6-5, with 7 nucleotides matching TRBD1. The CDR3 consists of 15 residues. Germline CDR1 MNHEY, CDR2 SVGAGI. V gave up 5 bases and J gave up 4 bases; unmatched junction bases: 10. CDR3 amino acids: CASSKGARRSTEAFF. The CDR3 DNA sequence: TGTGCCAGCAGTAAGGGGGCGCGAAGAAGCACTGAAGCTTTCTTT.

This chain joins TRBV6-5 and TRBJ1-3; 8 positions match TRBD1. The V gene end was trimmed by 7 bases and the J gene end by 2 bases; junction bases not matched to a gene: 7. The CDR3 totals 15 residues. Per germline, CDR1 MNHEY and CDR2 SVGAGI. The CDR3 nucleotides read TGTGCCAGCAATAAAGGACAGGGTGCTGGAAACACCATATATTTT. Translated: CASNKGQGAGNTIYF.

In its sample, this clone was seen a few times. The gene calls are TRBV10-3 and TRBJ1-4; D uncertain. Germline loops: CDR1 ENHRY, CDR2 SYGVKD. The CDR3 is 16 amino acids. V was shortened by 6 bases and J by 0 bases, with 14 bases between the two germline ends. The CDR3: CAIRPEGYATNEKLFF. For the CDR3, the DNA is TGTGCCATCAGGCCGGAGGGCTACGCAACTAATGAAAAACTGTTTTTT.

V gene TRBV5-1 combines with J gene TRBJ2-5; TRBD1 matches 8 bases. J was trimmed by 5 bases and V by 4 bases; bases with no gene match: 13. Germline V lookup: CDR1 SGHRS, CDR2 YFSETQ. The length of the CDR3 is 16 residues. This chain's CDR3 is CASSPRTGRLGETQYF. CDR3 nucleotide sequence: TGCGCCAGCAGCCCAAGGACAGGGAGGCTTGGGGAGACCCAGTACTTC.

The chain uses TRBV5-1 and TRBJ1-6; 8 nucleotides match TRBD1. The CDR3 runs 15 residues. The junction had 2 bases not matched to a gene; V was cut back by 1 base and J by 5 bases. CDR1 is SGHRS and CDR2 is YFSETQ in the germline V gene. The CDR3 reads CASSLTGGDNSPLHF. As DNA, the CDR3 is TGCGCCAGCAGCTTGACAGGGGGGGATAATTCACCCCTCCACTTT.

The chain couples TRBV19 to TRBJ2-1, with TRBD1 as a possible D gene (5 bases). This CDR3 is built from 12 residues. Between the trimmed V and J ends, which lost 4 bases and 10 bases, there was a span of 11 bases. From germline, CDR1 is LNHDA and CDR2 SQIVND (reference sequence). CDR3 sequence reads: CASSTQGGEQFF. CDR3 DNA: TGTGCCAGTAGTACCCAGGGTGGGGAGCAGTTCTTC.

V and J are TRBV13 and TRBJ2-5, with a possible D match to TRBD1 (5 bases). This CDR3 is built from 16 residues. Trimming left V 5 bases short and J 5 bases short, with 21 bases between. Germline CDR1 PRHDT, CDR2 FYEKMQ (reference sequence). The CDR3 reads CASSRTRAGGKETQYF. CDR3 bases: TGTGCCAGCAGCCGGACCAGGGCAGGTGGTAAGGAGACCCAGTACTTC.

The chain uses TRBV27 and TRBJ2-7; TRBD2 is a possible D gene (5 bases). In germline, CDR1 is MNHEY, CDR2 SMNVEV (reference sequence). Trimming took 0 bases from V and 0 from J, leaving 9 bases between them. This CDR3 comprises 15 residues. This CDR3 is CASSLSSGSSYEQYV. Written as DNA, the CDR3 is TGTGCCAGCAGTTTATCCAGCGGAAGCTCCTACGAGCAGTACGTC.

The CDR3 DNA follows: TGTGCCAGCAGCCGGGACAGCTCCTATAATTCACCCCTCCACTTT. It encodes CASSRDSSYNSPLHF. The chain has TRBV5-6 and TRBJ1-6, with 7 bases that match TRBD1. The CDR3 sequence is 15 residues long. The V segment lost 4 bases and the J segment 0 bases; nucleotides outside the gene matches: 1. The germline V gene has CDR1 SGHDT and CDR2 YYEEEE.

The chain employs TRBV6-5 and TRBJ2-5; 7 bases match TRBD2. The junction had 1 base not matched to a gene; V was cut back by 8 bases and J by 7 bases. Germline V gene data show CDR1 as MNHEY and CDR2 as SVGAGI. The length of the CDR3 is 10 residues. The CDR3 sequence: CASGGGTQYF. The CDR3 nucleotides are TGTGCCAGCGGCGGGGGGACCCAGTACTTC.

The chain uses TRBV6-6 and TRBJ2-3, with a tentative D call TRBD1 (6 bases). Between the trimmed V and J ends, which lost 5 bases and 5 bases, there was a span of 11 bases. The CDR3 loop spans 13 amino acids. Germline CDR1 reads MNHNY; CDR2 reads SVGAGI (reference sequence). CDR3 in DNA: TGTGCCAGCAGTGGTGGGGGCGGAGATACGCAGTATTTT. Protein sequence: CASSGGGGDTQYF.

V and J are TRBV2 and TRBJ1-2; D not certain. The CDR3 has 16 residues. V lost 1 base to trimming and J lost 0 bases, with 12 bases between them. Germline V gene data show CDR1 as SNHLY and CDR2 as FYNNEI. The CDR3 DNA reads TGTGCCAGCAGTGAAGGTAGTTCAAATGCTAACTATGGCTACACCTTC. Amino acid sequence: CASSEGSSNANYGYTF.

This chain uses TRBV15 with TRBJ2-7; D possibly corresponds to TRBD1 (5 bases). V shed 3 bases and J shed 3 bases, with 12 bases lying between them. Per germline, CDR1 LNHNV and CDR2 YYDKDF (reference sequence). The CDR3 consists of 14 residues. This CDR3 is CATSRDKGNYEQYF. The CDR3 DNA is TGTGCCACCAGCAGGGACAAGGGGAACTACGAGCAGTACTTC.

V and J are TRBV9 and TRBJ1-2, with 7 bases aligning to TRBD1. CDR1 and CDR2 (germline): SGDLS, YYNGEE. Trimming cost V 0 bases and J 4 bases; bases outside gene matches: 6. CDR3 length: 15 residues. In DNA, the CDR3 is TGTGCCAGCAGCGTAGTTGATACAGGGGCCTATGGCTACACCTTC. It is translated as CASSVVDTGAYGYTF.

This chain connects TRBV29-1 to TRBJ2-1; 8 bases fit TRBD2. The J segment lost 5 bases and the V segment lost 4 bases, leaving 7 bases of the junction unmatched. Germline assignment: CDR1 SQVTM and CDR2 ANQGSEA. The CDR3 totals 14 residues. DNA of the CDR3: TGCAGCGTTGTGTGGCGGGGGGCTGACAATGAGCAGTTCTTC. Residues: CSVVWRGADNEQFF.

The chain employs TRBV2 and TRBJ2-5; a possible D gene is TRBD1 (6 bases). V lost 0 bases to trimming and J lost 4 bases, with 18 bases between them. Per germline, CDR1 SNHLY and CDR2 FYNNEI. CDR3 length: 17 residues. The CDR3 loop is CASSEAHSGAPGETQYF. CDR3 DNA: TGTGCCAGCAGTGAAGCCCATTCAGGGGCTCCTGGAGAGACCCAGTACTTC.